This T cell receptor (beta chain) came from a study of regulatory T cells in long-lasting Graves disease. This clonotype appeared many times. Time point defined: newly diagnosed GD, antithyroid drugs for less than 3 months. RNA from PBMCs was the source of the TCR library. This CDR3 comprises 17 residues. Germline V lookup: CDR1 SGHNT, CDR2 YENEEA. V gave up 4 bases and J gave up 7 bases; unmatched junction bases: 15. With iRepertoire HTBI primers and Arm-PCR of CDR3 regions, TCR beta libraries were built. From the multiplex PCR reads, TCRdb called clonotypes with MiXCR, one entry per CDR3 protein. This sample has 350,000 to 500,000 distinct CDR3 sequences; 16% occur once, and the top ten carry roughly 10%. The same specimen was also included in a second study, on T cells in Graves' hyperthyroidism and ophthalmopathy.

This sample comprised peripheral blood mononuclear cells (PBMCs), obtained at new diagnosis, from a patient treated with antithyroid drugs. This clonotype was obtained from a woman in her twenties or thirties with Graves disease. V is TRBV11-3 and J is TRBJ1-2, with 10 bases identical to TRBD1. The CDR3, as DNA: TGTGCCAGCAGCTCCCTCCGTCTGGGGACAGGGGAGAGTGGCTACACCTTC. It yields the protein CASSSLRLGTGESGYTF. Full variable domain (outside the CDR3, taken from reference TRBV11-3 and TRBJ1-2): EAGVVQSPRYKIIEKKQPVAFWCNPISGHNTLYWYLQNLGQGPELLIRYENEEAVDDSQLPKDRFSAERLKGVDSTLKIQPAELGDSAVYLCASSSLRLGTGESGYTFGSGTRLTVV.